The source of this T cell receptor beta chain is a study of blood T cell repertoires in COVID-19. On the study more broadly: From T cells, B-cell-depleted T cells, or PBMCs came the material, which was cDNA or gDNA.

CDR1 is MNHEY and CDR2 is SVGAGI in the germline V gene. The CDR3 is 15 amino acids. The V gene lost 0 bases and the J gene lost 10 bases, with 16 bases spanning the gap. Sequenced by immunoSEQ multiplex PCR; TCRdb stores in-frame clones only, minus some. Of 45,000 to 60,000 clones listed, around 86% were seen once; the top ten hold roughly 6.7%. This clone has only one observation. The rearrangement links TRBV6-5 to TRBJ1-3, with D unclear. This receptor was identified in a human donor with active COVID-19. The donor label of this sample is uncertain. Material for sequencing was peripheral blood. The CDR3 nucleotides are TGTGCCAGCAGTTACTCGAGTGCCGGCGGCCAGACCATATATTTT. This codes for CASSYSSAGGQTIYF.